The subject of this entry is one TCR beta chain. Trimming removed 7 bases at V and 6 bases at J, with 9 bases between. Per the germline V gene, CDR1 is SQVTM and CDR2 is ANQGSEA. The CDR3 runs to 10 residues. TCRdb's table, derived via immunoSEQ multiplex PCR, lists solely in-frame clones and lacks some. The table lists about 240,000 clones, 80% to 90% of them singletons. This sample stems from a study of blood T cell repertoires in COVID-19. The TCR was taken from a woman aged 25 to 39 with acute COVID-19. Specimen: PBMCs or T cells enriched from blood (not recorded which). The chain is built from TRBV29-1 and TRBJ1-1, with a possible D match to TRBD1 (5 bases). CDR3 protein: CSGQGSEAFF. In DNA form, the CDR3 reads TGCAGCGGCCAGGGTTCTGAAGCTTTCTTT.